This T cell receptor (beta chain) was documented in a study of lung T cells in sarcoidosis with Löfgren's syndrome. CDR1 and CDR2 (germline): SEHNR, FQNEAQ (reference sequence). This CDR3 contains 12 residues. V dropped 5 bases and J dropped 6 bases, with 10 bases sitting between them. This clonotype occurred many times. TCRdb re-derived calls from the reads in MiXCR, one entry per CDR3 protein. The sample includes 50,000 to 65,000 distinct CDR3 sequences, 21% seen only once; the top ten take 2.3%. This sequence originates from a human donor with sarcoidosis (Löfgren's syndrome or another form), or a control subject (not recorded which). This chain connects TRBV7-9 to TRBJ1-1, with D hard to call. Material for sequencing was CD4+ T cells from PBMCs. The CDR3: CASSPALAEAFF. CDR3 nucleotides: TGTGCCAGCAGCCCCGCTCTGGCTGAAGCTTTCTTT.